This is a list of T cell receptor beta chains from one sample in a study of early T cells in non-severe SARS-CoV-2 infection. TCRdb called the 5' RACE reads again in MiXCR, with one record for every CDR3 protein. The data show about 60,000 distinct CDR3 sequences, approximately 9% seen once. The sequencing input was whole blood. The source is an adult who was a healthcare worker with PCR-confirmed SARS-CoV-2 infection or an uninfected control (not recorded which). Both conserved end residues are part of each CDR3. Fields, in order: D gene, clone size, V gene, J gene, CDR3 protein, CDR3 DNA. D genes are given only for firm matches. Clone size, where shown, is once, few, many, or a class for clones that have expanded.

TRBD1	many	TRBV7-9	TRBJ1-1	CASSQGTGGVMNTEAFF	TGTGCCAGCAGCCAGGGGACAGGGGGCGTGATGAACACTGAAGCTTTCTTT
TRBD1	many	TRBV6-1	TRBJ1-1	CASSGLGQARPMNTEAFF	TGTGCCAGCAGTGGGTTGGGACAGGCCAGGCCAATGAACACTGAAGCTTTCTTT
-	many	TRBV2	TRBJ2-7	CASSRDRLTYEQYF	TGTGCCAGCAGCCGCGACAGGTTAACCTACGAGCAGTACTTC
TRBD2	-	TRBV12-3/TRBV12-4	TRBJ2-5	CASSLASGRSLQETQYF	TGTGCCAGCAGTTTAGCCAGCGGGAGGTCCCTTCAAGAGACCCAGTACTTC
-	many	TRBV6-2/TRBV6-3	TRBJ1-1	CASSFSQVRPTQDTEAFF	TGTGCCAGCAGTTTCTCCCAGGTACGGCCAACACAGGACACTGAAGCTTTCTTT
-	many	TRBV20-1	TRBJ1-4	CSVELGGGEKLFF	TGCAGTGTAGAGCTGGGGGGCGGTGAAAAACTGTTTTTT
TRBD1	-	TRBV10-3	TRBJ1-1	CATIGQGVSEAFF	TGTGCCACAATCGGACAGGGGGTTTCTGAAGCTTTCTTT
-	many	TRBV2	TRBJ2-7	CASSEALSDSSYEQYF	TGTGCCAGCAGTGAAGCCCTGTCGGACAGCTCCTACGAGCAGTACTTC
-	many	TRBV7-8	TRBJ1-3	CASSLYLGPGHTIYF	TGTGCCAGCAGCTTATATCTCGGACCGGGGCACACCATATATTTT
-	few	TRBV4-1	TRBJ1-2	CASSQEARGDGYTF	TGCGCCAGCAGCCAAGAAGCCAGGGGTGATGGCTACACCTTC
TRBD1	many	TRBV7-2	TRBJ2-2	CASSVGSWDSNTGELFF	TGTGCCAGCAGCGTAGGTTCCTGGGACAGCAACACCGGGGAGCTGTTTTTT
TRBD2	many	TRBV4-1	TRBJ2-3	CASSQTGTVGTSPPDF	TGCGCCAGCAGCCAAACCGGGACGGTCGGGACTAGCCCCCCGGATTTT
-	-	TRBV12-5	TRBJ2-5	CASGTGRIQETQYF	TGTGCTAGTGGTACCGGACGGATACAAGAGACCCAGTACTTC
-	-	TRBV4-2	TRBJ2-7	CASSDQLSGTLSSYEQYF	TGTGCCAGCAGCGACCAACTATCCGGGACTCTTAGCTCCTACGAGCAGTACTTC
TRBD2	many	TRBV7-8	TRBJ2-1	CASSPLITSGSGNEQFF	TGTGCCAGCAGCCCACTAATTACTAGCGGGAGTGGTAATGAGCAGTTCTTC
TRBD2	few	TRBV7-2	TRBJ2-5	CASSLAGGPRETQYF	TGTGCCAGCAGCTTAGCGGGAGGGCCACGGGAGACCCAGTACTTC
-	-	TRBV2	TRBJ1-1	CASLNTEAFF	TGTGCCAGCCTAAACACTGAAGCTTTCTTT
TRBD1	few	TRBV5-1	TRBJ2-7	CASSSLQGVGAYEQYF	TGCGCCAGCAGCTCGCTACAGGGGGTGGGAGCCTACGAGCAGTACTTC
-	-	TRBV19	TRBJ2-6	CVSSMATVSGANVLTF	TGTGTCAGTAGTATGGCGACAGTCTCTGGGGCCAACGTCCTGACTTTC
TRBD2	-	TRBV3-1	TRBJ2-1	CASRLSSGEGNEQFF	TGTGCCAGCAGGCTATCTAGCGGAGAGGGCAATGAGCAGTTCTTC
-	many	TRBV11-2	TRBJ2-7	CASSKDSYYEQYF	TGTGCCAGCAGTAAAGACAGTTACTACGAGCAGTACTTC
TRBD1	few	TRBV7-6	TRBJ2-3	CASSFSTRDRENPDTQYF	TGTGCCAGCAGCTTCAGCACCCGGGACAGGGAAAATCCAGATACGCAGTATTTT
-	many	TRBV6-2/TRBV6-3	TRBJ2-5	CAVNFPGLQETQYF	TGTGCCGTAAATTTTCCGGGGCTCCAAGAGACCCAGTACTTC
-	many	TRBV27	TRBJ2-4	CARKQGPERRNIQYF	TGTGCCAGAAAGCAAGGGCCCGAGCGGAGGAACATTCAGTACTTC
TRBD1	many	TRBV12-3/TRBV12-4	TRBJ2-7	CASSFALRDRGRLEQYF	TGTGCCAGCAGTTTTGCTCTACGGGATAGGGGGCGTCTCGAGCAGTACTTC
-	-	TRBV20-1	TRBJ2-2	CSASQGGVGTGELFF	TGCAGTGCTAGCCAGGGAGGAGTAGGAACCGGGGAGCTGTTTTTT
-	many	TRBV20-1	TRBJ2-1	CSARGPFAYNEQFF	TGCAGTGCTAGGGGCCCCTTCGCCTACAATGAGCAGTTCTTC
-	few	TRBV5-1	TRBJ2-4	CASSHGTLRHEDIQYF	TGCGCCAGCAGCCATGGTACGCTTCGACATGAGGACATTCAGTACTTC
TRBD2	many	TRBV30	TRBJ2-1	CAWSVWGGGSSYNEQFF	TGTGCCTGGAGTGTATGGGGCGGGGGGAGCTCCTACAATGAGCAGTTCTTC
TRBD1	few	TRBV7-9	TRBJ2-7	CASSKPRQGSFYEQYF	TGTGCCAGCAGTAAACCAAGACAGGGTTCTTTCTACGAGCAGTACTTC
TRBD2	-	TRBV28	TRBJ2-5	CASSLAGKETQYF	TGTGCCAGCAGTCTAGCGGGAAAAGAGACCCAGTACTTC
-	many	TRBV5-5	TRBJ1-5	CASSREGDNQPQHF	TGTGCCAGCAGCAGGGAAGGAGACAATCAGCCCCAGCATTTT
TRBD2	many	TRBV20-1	TRBJ2-1	CSARDSRGTTLYNEQFF	TGCAGTGCTAGAGATTCGCGGGGGACCACCCTCTACAATGAGCAGTTCTTC
TRBD2	many	TRBV6-6	TRBJ2-4	CASSYPLAGGKNIQYF	TGTGCCAGCAGTTACCCACTAGCGGGAGGGAAAAACATTCAGTACTTC
TRBD1	many	TRBV11-2	TRBJ2-3	CASSSMGQGRETGPTQYF	TGTGCCAGCAGCTCAATGGGACAGGGGCGAGAGACCGGGCCTACGCAGTATTTT
TRBD1	many	TRBV14	TRBJ2-7	CASSRGPTGTGAYEQYF	TGTGCCAGCAGCCGAGGACCAACCGGGACAGGGGCCTACGAGCAGTACTTC
-	-	TRBV29-1	TRBJ2-3	CSVPTGASGSTDTQYF	TGCAGCGTCCCGACGGGGGCTAGCGGTAGCACAGATACGCAGTATTTT
TRBD2	-	TRBV14	TRBJ2-7	CASSQRREGKMEQYF	TGTGCCAGCAGCCAACGGCGGGAGGGGAAAATGGAGCAGTACTTC
TRBD1	few	TRBV28	TRBJ2-7	CASSSPRTGDSYEQYF	TGTGCCAGCAGTTCCCCGCGGACAGGGGATTCGTACGAGCAGTACTTC
-	many	TRBV3-1	TRBJ1-1	CASSPSSGVEAFF	TGTGCCAGCAGCCCCTCTTCGGGAGTGGAAGCTTTCTTT
-	many	TRBV14	TRBJ2-1	CASSQELGGSWYNEQFF	TGTGCCAGCAGCCAAGAATTGGGGGGCAGCTGGTACAATGAGCAGTTCTTC
TRBD1	few	TRBV5-4	TRBJ2-3	CASSLPGGRGDTQYF	TGTGCCAGCAGCTTACCAGGGGGCCGAGGAGATACGCAGTATTTT
TRBD1	many	TRBV28	TRBJ2-7	CASSSQTGGAYEQYF	TGTGCCAGCAGTTCACAAACAGGGGGCGCATACGAGCAGTACTTC
TRBD2	-	TRBV25-1	TRBJ2-3	CASRGGMGTDTQYF	TGTGCCAGCCGGGGGGGTATGGGCACAGATACGCAGTATTTT
-	-	TRBV5-1	TRBJ2-5	CASSLGGNQETQYF	TGCGCCAGCAGCTTGGGGGGGAACCAAGAGACCCAGTACTTC
-	few	TRBV6-5	TRBJ2-5	CASSSYYGGSQETQYF	TGTGCCAGCAGTTCCTACTACGGAGGCAGCCAAGAGACCCAGTACTTC
TRBD2	few	TRBV7-9	TRBJ2-1	CASLQFSSGSSYNEQFF	TGTGCCAGCCTACAATTCTCTAGCGGGAGCTCCTACAATGAGCAGTTCTTC
-	many	TRBV4-2	TRBJ2-4	CASSPLMLTAENIQYF	TGTGCCAGCAGCCCTCTGATGTTGACAGCTGAAAACATTCAGTACTTC
-	-	TRBV5-1	TRBJ2-3	CASSLAGAGRTDTQYF	TGCGCCAGCAGCTTGGCCGGGGCTGGTCGAACAGATACGCAGTATTTT
-	many	TRBV18	TRBJ2-7	CASSPKERRRLVYEQYF	TGTGCCAGCTCACCCAAAGAGAGGCGCAGGTTAGTCTACGAGCAGTACTTC
TRBD2	many	TRBV5-1	TRBJ2-3	CASSLGLAGATDTQYF	TGCGCCAGCAGCTTAGGACTAGCGGGAGCGACAGATACGCAGTATTTT
-	many	TRBV5-6	TRBJ2-1	CASSRISNSYNEQFF	TGTGCCAGCAGCAGGATCTCGAACTCCTACAATGAGCAGTTCTTC
-	many	TRBV7-9	TRBJ2-7	CASSHREGEQYF	TGTGCCAGCAGCCACAGGGAAGGCGAGCAGTACTTC
-	-	TRBV4-3	TRBJ2-7	CASSHSTGYEQYF	TGCGCCAGCAGCCACTCAACAGGGTACGAGCAGTACTTC